Following are 9 T cell receptor beta chains from one sample sequenced in a study of tumor-infiltrating lymphocytes in primary liver carcinoma. A constant-region primer primed TCR beta cDNA synthesis from 500 ng of total RNA. Modified slightly, ARM-PCR produced TCR beta libraries over three nested multiplex PCR rounds. Investigators reported that the first two PCR rounds, at 10 cycles each, used TRBV1-TRBV30 forward primers with a C-beta reverse primer. MiXCR was run by TCRdb on the multiplex PCR reads, yielding one entry per CDR3 protein. The sample holds about 330,000 distinct CDR3 sequences, approximately 64% seen once. Blood RNA came from unsorted whole blood; germline DNA was also extracted. Sequenced: peripheral blood. These receptor sequences come from a man between 40 and 49 years old with primary liver carcinoma and hepatitis B virus infection.

About this clonotype: Given the absence of the conserved phenylalanine or tryptophan at the CDR3 end, a read error is likely. The limits of the CDR3 on the DNA are not certain, so only TCRdb's listed CDR3 is given. This sequence joins TRBV11-2 and TRBJ2-7; TRBD2 is the table's D call and was not checked against the DNA. Germline V CDR1 and CDR2: SGHAT, FQNNGV. Inclusive of both ends, the CDR3 amounts to 15 amino acids. CDR3 in amino acids: CASSLDSGHSYEEYI.

Of note for this clonotype: A read error is possible here, since a much larger clone lies one base away. The chain combines TRBV10-3 with TRBJ1-1, with TRBD1 matching over 9 bases. The CDR3 has 16 amino acids. CDR1 ENHRY and CDR2 SYGVKD come from the germline V gene. The ends lost 5 bases at V and 1 base at J; junction bases unmatched: 8. The CDR3 loop is CAISPGQGVSNTEAFF. The CDR3 coding sequence is TGTGCCATCAGTCCGGGACAGGGAGTGTCGAACACTGAAGCTTTCTTT.

For this clonotype: This is likely a read error, given that the CDR3 carries no conserved phenylalanine or tryptophan at its end. It is unclear where the CDR3 begins or ends on the DNA, so no DNA is shown, and the CDR3 is as TCRdb lists it. The V call is TRBV11-2, the J call TRBJ2-1. The CDR3 comprises 12 residues, both ends counted. Germline loops: CDR1 SGHAT, CDR2 FQNNGV. This CDR3 reads CASSLVSLERFI.

The sample holds one count of this clonotype. V gene TRBV11-2 combines with J gene TRBJ2-3; TRBD2 matches at 7 bases. The CDR3 has 14 amino acids. Germline values: CDR1 SGHAT, CDR2 FQNNGV. V was pared by 8 bases and J by 6 bases, with 11 bases of the junction left unmatched. The CDR3 loop reads CASGRQTSPDTQYF. DNA of the CDR3: TGTGCCAGCGGCCGACAGACTAGCCCGGATACGCAGTATTTT.

Remarks on this clonotype: At one boundary the junction diverges from the germline segment, which might be a read error. V gene TRBV11-1 combines with J gene TRBJ2-6; D remains unclear. Germline lookup yields CDR1 SGHAT and CDR2 FQDESV (reference sequence). The CDR3 length is 15 residues. CDR3: CASSLAKAGTNVLTF. The CDR3 region has the DNA TGTGCCAGCAGCTTAGCCAAAGCTGGGACCAACGTCCTGACTTTC.

This clonotype was counted a few times. The chain recombines TRBV28 with TRBJ1-2; no reliable D call. CDR3 length: 13 residues. Per germline, CDR1 MDHEN and CDR2 SYDVKM. The germline V and J ends were trimmed by 2 bases and 0 bases, with 4 bases remaining between them. CDR3 residues: CASSLPTNYGYTF. The CDR3 DNA follows: TGTGCCAGCAGTTTACCAACTAACTATGGCTACACCTTC.

Comment on this clonotype: A much larger clone is a single base away; this may be a read error. The rearrangement links TRBV6-2 or TRBV6-3 to TRBJ1-2; no reliable D call. Per germline, CDR1 MNHEY and CDR2 SVGEGT. This CDR3 region has 12 residues. CDR3 nucleotide sequence: TGTGCCAGCAGTTACACTAACTATGACTACACCTTC. Translation: CASSYTNYDYTF.

The chain recombines TRBV14 with TRBJ2-2; D gene unclear. The CDR3 has 14 amino acids. Germline V lookup: CDR1 SGHDN, CDR2 FVKESK. V was cut by 4 bases and J by 6 bases, with 12 bases left in between. CDR3 loop: CASSRISSSGELFF. The CDR3 region has the DNA TGTGCCAGCAGCCGCATCTCTTCTTCCGGGGAGCTGTTTTTT.

Note on this clonotype: Since no conserved phenylalanine or tryptophan closes the CDR3, a read error is the likely cause. The rearrangement joins TRBV11-1 to TRBJ2-3; 7 nucleotides match TRBD1. The CDR3 spans 13 residues. CDR1 and CDR2 (germline): SGHAT, FQDESV (reference sequence). CDR3 sequence: CASSLEGTDMQYL. The CDR3 DNA reads TGTGCCAGCAGCTTAGAGGGGACAGATATGCAGTATTTA.